This TCR beta chain came from a study of T cell responses to AZD1222 COVID-19 vaccine. This clone has only a few counts. Trimming took 3 bases from V and 7 from J, leaving 13 bases between them. The V gene's germline CDR1 is KGHSH and CDR2 LQKENI. This CDR3 has 14 residues. Sequencing was performed with immunoSEQ multiplex PCR; in TCRdb, only in-frame clones are kept and a portion is missing. The sample carries roughly 130,000 clones, approximately 90% recorded once. This chain links TRBV18 with TRBJ1-3; D call uncertain. The sample was peripheral blood, taken on day 0 of AZD1222 vaccination. This receptor was taken from an adult in good health. The CDR3 region is CASSPGTLRNTIYF. CDR3 in DNA: TGTGCCAGCTCACCCGGAACGCTCCGCAACACCATATATTTT.